This T cell receptor beta chain was retrieved from a study of cytotoxic CD8 clonotypes in ibrutinib-treated CLL (dated by TCRdb to 2020 to 2023). Regarding the research as a whole: The cohort included roughly 15 treatment-naive and approximately twelve relapsed/refractory patients; 17 were IGHV unmutated. Partial responses were observed in roughly 24 patients and complete responses in 2; after a median follow-up of roughly 72 months, remission was maintained in approximately 14 patients and progression was observed in approximately 12. The response samples were drawn at a median of approximately twelve months into treatment, with a range of roughly 6 to 36 months. Samples averaged roughly 280,000 productive templates and some 96,000 productive rearrangements. Of the approximately 91 people in the trial, approximately 26 had longitudinal samples available. Cryopreserved peripheral blood mononuclear cells were obtained before treatment, at response, and at either sustained remission or disease progression. Every remission and progressive disease sample was obtained while ibrutinib was still being received by the patients.

The label giving this sample's time point can be read as: about eleven months on ibrutinib. For TCR beta library preparation, about 2.2 micrograms of genomic DNA was extracted from cryopreserved PBMCs. High-throughput TCR beta sequencing was performed on longitudinal blood samples from CLL patients receiving ibrutinib monotherapy. Patients were enrolled in a phase 2 open-label single-center ibrutinib monotherapy trial. General conclusions and limits of the study: Clonality rose at ibrutinib response, remained stable during sustained remission, and dropped back toward baseline at progression. Public clonotypes were rare and either shrank or stayed stable during treatment, and the rise in clonality at ibrutinib response reflected expansion of private clonotypes. Lymph node repertoires were not examined, and the timing of sampling was not matched between patients in sustained remission and those whose disease progressed. Baseline clonality exceeded that of age-matched healthy donors and correlated strongly with circulating CD8+ T-cell counts.

Trimming leaves V shorter by 5 bases and J shorter by 7 bases, with the junction holding 6 bases beyond the gene matches. Taken from the germline V gene, the CDR1 and CDR2 loops are SGHVS and FQNEAQ. CDR3 length: 15 amino acids, cysteine to phenylalanine. Only CDR3 DNA is held: 45 bases, read in frame from base 1. On a MiSeq, deep resolution sequencing aimed for a depth between 1 in 1 million and 1 in 200,000 T cells, with each clonotype covered around 10x on average. The immunoSEQ hsTCRB Kit was used to generate the TCR beta libraries. The study's own analysis went as follows. Data were analyzed with ImmunoSEQ Data Assistant and ImmunoSEQ Analyzer, with V, D and J genes assigned per IMGT definitions. Clonality, with values ranging from 0 to 1, was calculated as one minus the normalized Shannon entropy of productive rearrangement frequencies. Public clonotype analysis was restricted to overrepresented clonotypes comprising at least 0.05% of each patient's repertoire. Fewer than 15 age-matched healthy donor repertoires from immuneACCESS served as clonality controls. What TCRdb holds here is the immuneACCESS table cut down to in-frame rearrangements. Part of the clones is not present; checked against another copy, under half of the missing clones reflect an unresolved V gene, and the others are unexplained. V and J calls and clone size come straight from that table; D and trimming were deduced from the DNA. For this sample there are about 49,000 clones; around 53% appear just once. The top ten clones comprise less than 35% of the sample.

This clone appeared once. Its antigen is still unknown. Base qualities are missing; no much larger clone stands one base away. This clonotype was obtained from a human donor with chronic lymphocytic leukemia. The receptor chain draws on TRBV7-8 and TRBJ2-1, with TRBD2 matching 12 junction bases. The sample in question was PBMCs, obtained after 12 months of ibrutinib treatment. CDR3 region: CASSLRLAGVNEQFF. The DNA is TGTGCCAGCAGCCTCCGACTAGCGGGAGTGAATGAGCAGTTCTTC.